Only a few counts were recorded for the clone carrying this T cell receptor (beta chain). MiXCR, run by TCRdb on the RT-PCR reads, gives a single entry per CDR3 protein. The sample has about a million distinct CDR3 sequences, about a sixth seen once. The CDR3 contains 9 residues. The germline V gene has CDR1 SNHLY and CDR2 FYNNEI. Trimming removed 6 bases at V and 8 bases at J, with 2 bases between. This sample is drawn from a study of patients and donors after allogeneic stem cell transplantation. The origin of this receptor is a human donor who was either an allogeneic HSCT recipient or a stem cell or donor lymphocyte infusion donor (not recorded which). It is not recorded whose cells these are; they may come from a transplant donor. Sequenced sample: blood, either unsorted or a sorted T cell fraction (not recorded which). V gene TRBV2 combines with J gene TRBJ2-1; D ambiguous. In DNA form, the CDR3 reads TGTGCCAGCAGGGATGAGCAGTTCTTC. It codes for CASRDEQFF.